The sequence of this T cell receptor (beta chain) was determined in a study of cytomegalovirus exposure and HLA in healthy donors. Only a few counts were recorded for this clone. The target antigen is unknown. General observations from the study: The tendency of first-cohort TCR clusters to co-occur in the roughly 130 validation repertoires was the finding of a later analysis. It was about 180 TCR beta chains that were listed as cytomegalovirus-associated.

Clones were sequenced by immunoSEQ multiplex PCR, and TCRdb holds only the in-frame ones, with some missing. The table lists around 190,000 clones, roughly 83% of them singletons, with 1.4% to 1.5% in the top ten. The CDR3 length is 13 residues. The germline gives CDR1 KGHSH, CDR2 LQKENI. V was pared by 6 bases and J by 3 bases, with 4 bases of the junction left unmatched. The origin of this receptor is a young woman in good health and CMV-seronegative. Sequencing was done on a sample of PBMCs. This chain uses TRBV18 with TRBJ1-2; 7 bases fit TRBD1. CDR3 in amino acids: CASSTGSDYGYTF. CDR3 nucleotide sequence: TGTGCCAGCTCGACAGGGAGTGACTATGGCTACACCTTC.